One and the same sample provided the 24 T cell receptor beta chains below, sequenced in a study of T cell responses to AZD1222 COVID-19 vaccine. Here immunoSEQ multiplex PCR was the method, and the copy in TCRdb shows in-frame clones only, minus some. Here the sample spans 90,000 to 120,000 clones, roughly 90% being singletons. Specimen: peripheral blood, collected on day 0 of AZD1222 vaccination. These receptors originate from an adult in good health.

CDR3 amino acids: CASSPGQRGNTIYF. The CDR3 bases are TGCGCCAGCAGTCCGGGACAGAGAGGAAACACCATATATTTT. This rearrangement joins TRBV10-1 to TRBJ1-3, with 7 nucleotides matching TRBD1. Germline V CDR1 and CDR2: WNHNN, SYGVQD (reference sequence). The CDR3 covers 14 residues. The V and J ends lost 5 bases and 4 bases, in that order; junction bases with no gene match: 5.

The chain couples TRBV28 to TRBJ1-1, with a tentative D call TRBD1 (5 bases). Trimming took off 9 bases at V and 6 bases at J, with 8 bases between the two ends. The CDR3 sequence is 10 residues long. Germline CDR1 MDHEN, CDR2 SYDVKM. CDR3 in amino acids: CASRDSEAFF. The CDR3, as DNA: TGTGCCAGTCGGGACTCTGAAGCTTTCTTT.

The chain joins TRBV27 to TRBJ1-1; no clear D. Trimming removed 5 bases from V and 2 bases from J, with 12 bases in between. This CDR3 has 14 residues. Germline assignment: CDR1 MNHEY and CDR2 SMNVEV (reference sequence). This chain's CDR3 is CASSPWTENTEAFF. CDR3 sequence (DNA): TGTGCCAGCAGTCCTTGGACCGAAAACACTGAAGCTTTCTTT.

V usage is TRBV5-6 and J usage is TRBJ2-7; 9 nucleotides align to TRBD1. The germline CDR1 and CDR2 sequences are SGHDT and YYEEEE. The trim removed 3 bases at V and 3 bases at J, leaving 4 bases unmatched. There are 14 residues in the CDR3. CDR3 nucleotide sequence: TGTGCCAGCAGCTCCGGACAGGGGCGCTACGAGCAGTACTTC. Its translation is CASSSGQGRYEQYF.

This clone was recorded once. The chain combines TRBV19 with TRBJ1-2; D not certain. The CDR3 is 15 amino acids. V dropped 4 bases and J dropped 4 bases, with 16 bases sitting between them. The germline gives CDR1 LNHDA, CDR2 SQIVND (reference sequence). This chain's CDR3 is CASSTQTGGPYGYTF. DNA of the CDR3: TGTGCCAGTAGTACCCAAACGGGAGGCCCCTATGGCTACACCTTC.

The rearrangement joins TRBV11-2 to TRBJ2-5; TRBD1 might be the D (5 bases). The V end was cut by 1 base, the J end by 3 bases, with 9 bases between. The CDR3 has 14 residues. Germline V gene sequence: CDR1 SGHAT, CDR2 FQNNGV. The CDR3 spells CASSLACREETQYF. CDR3 nucleotides: TGTGCCAGCAGCTTAGCATGCAGGGAAGAGACCCAGTACTTC.

The rearrangement links TRBV7-9 to TRBJ2-2; 7 nucleotides align to TRBD1. There are 16 residues in the CDR3. From germline, CDR1 is SEHNR and CDR2 FQNEAQ (reference sequence). V shed 4 bases and J 1 base; nucleotides not matched to a gene: 6. CDR3 residues: CASSSPTGRNTGELFF. The CDR3 DNA reads TGTGCCAGCAGCTCCCCGACAGGGAGGAACACCGGGGAGCTGTTTTTT. The complete variable domain, with remaining parts taken from reference TRBV7-9 and TRBJ2-2, reads DTGVSQNPRHKITKRGQNVTFRCDPISEHNRLYWYRQTLGQGPEFLTYFQNEAQLEKSRLLSDRFSAERPKGSFSTLEIQRTEQGDSAMYLCASSSPTGRNTGELFFGEGSRLTVL.

The rearrangement uses TRBV10-3 and TRBJ1-2, with D hard to call. This CDR3 is 16 amino acids long. Trimming took 7 bases from V and 1 from J, leaving 19 bases between them. CDR1 is ENHRY and CDR2 is SYGVKD in the germline V gene. The CDR3: CAIMGWDLGDNYGYTF. In DNA form, the CDR3 reads TGTGCCATCATGGGGTGGGATTTAGGAGATAACTATGGCTACACCTTC.

This chain links TRBV7-3 with TRBJ2-1, with 10 bases that match TRBD1. The germline CDR1 and CDR2 sequences are SGHTA and FQGTGA. This CDR3 comprises 16 residues. Trimming removed 4 bases from V and 3 bases from J; junction bases left unmatched: 6. The CDR3 reads CASSSLDRGDYNEQFF. In DNA form, the CDR3 reads TGTGCCAGCAGCTCCTTGGACAGGGGGGACTACAATGAGCAGTTCTTC.

This clone was found once. The chain employs TRBV6-5 and TRBJ2-7; D perhaps matches TRBD1 (5 bases). This CDR3 contains 16 residues. Germline loops: CDR1 MNHEY, CDR2 SVGAGI. Between the trimmed V and J ends, which lost 4 bases and 4 bases, there was a span of 20 bases. The CDR3 DNA sequence: TGTGCCAGCAGTTTCCTCCTAACAAGGGGAAGATACGAGCAGTACTTC. It yields the protein CASSFLLTRGRYEQYF.

The rearrangement links TRBV6-5 to TRBJ1-1; 8 positions match TRBD1. This CDR3 comprises 14 residues. The germline gives CDR1 MNHEY, CDR2 SVGAGI. V shed 7 bases and J 10 bases; nucleotides not matched to a gene: 14. This CDR3 reads CASTQTGAYGGAFF. The CDR3, as DNA: TGTGCCAGCACCCAGACAGGGGCCTATGGGGGAGCTTTCTTT.

The J gene is TRBJ1-2, the V gene TRBV11-1; 8 bases agree with TRBD1. The CDR3 runs 15 residues. Unmatched junction bases numbered 11, after V lost 5 bases and J lost 6 bases. Germline loops: CDR1 SGHAT, CDR2 FQDESV (reference sequence). For the CDR3, the DNA is TGTGCCAGCAGCACCTCCTCGTCAGGGGGCCATGGCTACACCTTC. As protein: CASSTSSSGGHGYTF.

This sequence joins TRBV6-5 and TRBJ1-3; D is perhaps TRBD1 (5 bases). Trimming removed 6 bases at V and 0 bases at J, with 9 bases between. There are 14 residues in the CDR3. CDR1 is MNHEY, CDR2 SVGAGI, per germline. The CDR3: CASRTGASGNTIYF. CDR3 nucleotides: TGTGCCAGCAGAACAGGCGCCTCTGGAAACACCATATATTTT.

Points on this clone: Because the CDR3 is missing its conserved closing phenylalanine or tryptophan, this is likely a read error. The J gene is TRBJ1-6, the V gene TRBV14; the D is unclear. The CDR3 loop spans 13 amino acids. V dropped 6 bases and J dropped 7 bases, with 10 bases sitting between them. From germline, CDR1 is SGHDN and CDR2 FVKESK. The DNA for the CDR3 is TGTGCCAGCAGACAAAGCAGGAATTCACCCCTCCACCTT. Translated, it gives CASRQSRNSPLHL.

This chain joins TRBV5-4 and TRBJ2-2; D gene uncertain. CDR3 size: 15 residues. Trimming stripped 0 bases from V and 1 base from J, with 7 bases between. Germline values: CDR1 SGHNT, CDR2 YYREEE (reference sequence). CDR3 region: CASSLGGKNTGELFF. CDR3 nucleotides: TGTGCCAGCAGCTTGGGAGGAAAGAACACCGGGGAGCTGTTTTTT.

This clone was detected a few times. The chain recombines TRBV2 with TRBJ2-7; 11 nucleotides align to TRBD2. CDR1 is SNHLY and CDR2 is FYNNEI in the germline V gene. With 8 bases clipped from V and 7 bases from J, the junction kept 16 bases outside the gene matches. The CDR3 is 16 amino acids. The CDR3 sequence is CASRIFSGGATGEQYF. CDR3 sequence (DNA): TGTGCCAGCCGCATATTTAGCGGGGGGGCTACAGGGGAGCAGTACTTC.

This rearrangement joins TRBV9 to TRBJ2-3; 10 bases are a match to TRBD2. Germline V lookup: CDR1 SGDLS, CDR2 YYNGEE. This CDR3 is built from 15 residues. V trimming: 0 bases; J trimming: 7 bases; junction bases outside the gene matches: 5. The CDR3 is CASSVAASGGNTQYF. As DNA, the CDR3 is TGTGCCAGCAGCGTAGCTGCTAGCGGGGGAAATACGCAGTATTTT.

The chain couples TRBV18 to TRBJ1-1; a weak D match, TRBD1 (5 bases). V was clipped by 3 bases and J by 1 base, with 12 bases between them. The CDR3 sequence is 15 residues long. Germline lookup yields CDR1 KGHSH and CDR2 LQKENI. The DNA of the CDR3 is TGTGCCAGCTCACCGGGGACGGCTGGGAACACTGAAGCTTTCTTT. It specifies CASSPGTAGNTEAFF.

The chain recombines TRBV6-1 with TRBJ1-5; a weak D match, TRBD1 (6 bases). Trimming removed 2 bases from V and 7 bases from J, with 9 bases in between. Germline CDR1 is MNHNS and CDR2 is SASEGT. The CDR3 runs to 13 residues. The CDR3 coding sequence is TGTGCCAGCAGTGAATTGCAGGGGCAGCCCCAGCATTTT. Translating it yields CASSELQGQPQHF.

The V call is TRBV24-1, the J call TRBJ1-3, with a tentative D call TRBD1 (5 bases). Germline loops: CDR1 KGHDR, CDR2 SFDVKD. Trimming stripped 5 bases from V and 2 bases from J, with 15 bases between. This CDR3 region has 16 residues. CDR3 bases: TGTGCCACCAGTGTCCACCAGAGGGGAACTGGAAACACCATATATTTT. Residues: CATSVHQRGTGNTIYF.

In its sample, this clone was seen once. Here the CDR3 omits its conserved ending phenylalanine or tryptophan, so a read error is the likely source. The chain has TRBV19 and TRBJ1-6; 12 bases line up with TRBD1. The V segment lost 5 bases and the J segment 10 bases; nucleotides outside the gene matches: 9. Germline assignment: CDR1 LNHDA and CDR2 SQIVND (reference sequence). The CDR3 extends over 16 amino acids. CDR3 residues: CASSQRDRGLGSPLHL. The CDR3 region has the DNA TGTGCCAGTAGTCAAAGGGACAGGGGGCTGGGATCACCCCTCCACCTT.

V gene TRBV4-1 combines with J gene TRBJ1-6; 9 nucleotides align to TRBD1. The germline V gene has CDR1 MGHRA and CDR2 YSYEKL. This CDR3 is 15 amino acids long. The V and J ends lost 0 bases and 8 bases, in that order; junction bases with no gene match: 2. The chain's CDR3 is CASSQDGTGYSPLHF. The DNA for the CDR3 is TGCGCCAGCAGCCAAGATGGGACAGGGTATTCACCCCTCCACTTT.

V usage is TRBV11-2 and J usage is TRBJ1-2; 9 positions agree with TRBD1. This CDR3 is built from 14 residues. V gave up 5 bases and J gave up 4 bases; unmatched junction bases: 5. Per germline, CDR1 SGHAT and CDR2 FQNNGV. In DNA form, the CDR3 reads TGTGCCAGCAGCCTTGGACAGGGGCGCTATGGCTACACCTTC. It translates to CASSLGQGRYGYTF.

This chain uses TRBV4-1 with TRBJ2-5, with 8 positions matching TRBD2. Germline CDR1 and CDR2: MGHRA and YSYEKL. V was pared by 1 base and J by 7 bases, with 5 bases of the junction left unmatched. This CDR3 has 14 residues. The CDR3 region has the DNA TGCGCCAGCAGCCAAGTGGGACTAGTGGGGACCCAGTACTTC. Its protein is CASSQVGLVGTQYF.